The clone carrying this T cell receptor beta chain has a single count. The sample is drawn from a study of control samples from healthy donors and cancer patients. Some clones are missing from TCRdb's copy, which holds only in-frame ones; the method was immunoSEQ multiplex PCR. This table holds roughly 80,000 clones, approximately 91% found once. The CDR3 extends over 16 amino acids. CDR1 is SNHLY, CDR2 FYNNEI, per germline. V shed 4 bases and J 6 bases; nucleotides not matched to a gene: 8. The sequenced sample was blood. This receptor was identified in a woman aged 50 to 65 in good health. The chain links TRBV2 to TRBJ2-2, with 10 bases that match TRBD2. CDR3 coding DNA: TGTGCCAGCAGTGGGGGGACTAGCGTAGAGGCCGGGGAGCTGTTTTTT. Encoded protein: CASSGGTSVEAGELFF.